Following are 28 T cell receptor beta chains from one sample sequenced in a study of cytomegalovirus exposure and HLA in healthy donors. The study ran its PCR with 60 Vbeta and 13 Jbeta primers. Generated by immunoSEQ multiplex PCR, the TCRdb table keeps only in-frame clones and is missing some. The sample has 170,000 or so clones; around 82% are singletons. The sample taken for sequencing was PBMCs. The receptors here all came from a woman aged 45-59 years in good health and CMV-seropositive.

The count of this clone is one. The chain recombines TRBV29-1 with TRBJ2-7; TRBD1 agrees at 7 bases. The germline CDR1 and CDR2 sequences are SQVTM and ANQGSEA. Losses at the gene ends were 7 bases for V and 5 bases for J; bases not matched to a gene: 8. The CDR3 consists of 12 residues. In DNA, the CDR3 is TGCAGCGCCCGACAGGGTCTCGACGAGCAGTACTTC. This sequence encodes CSARQGLDEQYF.

This rearrangement joins TRBV6-6 to TRBJ2-7; 9 nucleotides agree with TRBD1. CDR1 is MNHNY, CDR2 SVGAGI, per germline (reference sequence). CDR3 length: 16 amino acids. V was clipped by 7 bases and J by 1 base; unmatched bases: 11. CDR3 loop: CASTQTGGRGSYEQYF. The CDR3 coding sequence is TGTGCCAGCACCCAGACAGGGGGAAGGGGGTCCTACGAGCAGTACTTC.

The chain combines TRBV6-5 with TRBJ2-3; 10 positions match TRBD2. CDR3 length: 15 residues. Trimming cost V 5 bases and J 2 bases; bases outside gene matches: 4. Germline lookup yields CDR1 MNHEY and CDR2 SVGAGI. The DNA for the CDR3 is TGTGCCAGCAGTCTAGCGGGGGCCACCACAGATACGCAGTATTTT. This translates into CASSLAGATTDTQYF.

The chain uses TRBV10-1 and TRBJ1-4, with D tentatively TRBD1 (5 bases). Germline loops: CDR1 WNHNN, CDR2 SYGVQD (reference sequence). The CDR3 is made up of 15 amino acids. V was clipped by 3 bases and J by 5 bases, with 13 bases between them. CDR3: CASSDSGQGNEKLFF. CDR3 nucleotides: TGCGCCAGCAGTGATTCAGGACAAGGAAATGAAAAACTGTTTTTT.

The chain employs TRBV25-1 and TRBJ2-1, with 8 bases identical to TRBD1. The CDR3 totals 15 residues. Germline CDR1 MGHDK, CDR2 SYGVNS. Trimming removed 7 bases from V and 8 bases from J; junction bases left unmatched: 13. The CDR3 is CASNTARTGFDEQFF. For the CDR3, the DNA is TGTGCCAGCAACACCGCCCGGACAGGGTTTGATGAGCAGTTCTTC.

This clone was counted once. The V gene is TRBV11-2, the J gene TRBJ2-7; possible D gene TRBD1, 7 bases. Germline CDR1 and CDR2: SGHAT and FQNNGV. The CDR3 totals 11 residues. V was pared by 5 bases and J by 7 bases, with 9 bases between. CDR3 sequence reads: CASSQGGEQYF. The CDR3 nucleotides are TGTGCCAGCAGCCAGGGGGGTGAGCAGTACTTC.

V usage is TRBV7-2 and J usage is TRBJ2-3, with D unresolved. CDR1 is SGHTA, CDR2 FQGNSA, per germline. V gave up 3 bases and J gave up 3 bases, with 7 bases separating them. This CDR3 spans 13 amino acids. CDR3 nucleotide sequence: TGTGCCAGCAGCTTCCTAACGACAGATACGCAGTATTTT. Its protein product is CASSFLTTDTQYF.

This clone was counted a few times. The chain links TRBV7-3 to TRBJ2-2, with 9 bases that match TRBD1. Per the germline V gene, CDR1 is SGHTA and CDR2 is FQGTGA. The V and J ends lost 4 bases and 0 bases, in that order; junction bases with no gene match: 12. The CDR3 is made up of 19 amino acids. CDR3 protein: CASSSAGTGTLANTGELFF. In DNA, the CDR3 is TGTGCCAGCAGCTCAGCGGGGACAGGGACCCTTGCGAACACCGGGGAGCTGTTTTTT.

The chain carries TRBV5-5 and TRBJ2-3; a possible D gene is TRBD2 (6 bases). From germline, CDR1 is SGHKS and CDR2 YYEKEE (reference sequence). The CDR3 is made up of 17 amino acids. V was trimmed by 0 bases and J by 3 bases, leaving 17 bases between them. CDR3 residues: CASSLDSEGAGTDTQYF. The CDR3 DNA reads TGTGCCAGCAGCTTGGATAGTGAGGGCGCGGGGACAGATACGCAGTATTTT.

V gene TRBV7-3 combines with J gene TRBJ2-1; 8 bases align to TRBD1. From germline, CDR1 is SGHTA and CDR2 FQGTGA. Trimming took 1 base from V and 1 from J; bases not matched to a gene: 0. There are 15 residues in the CDR3. The CDR3 DNA sequence: TGTGCCAGCAGCTTAAACAGGGGGTCCTACAATGAGCAGTTCTTC. Residues: CASSLNRGSYNEQFF.

The chain combines TRBV5-5 with TRBJ2-1; D possibly corresponds to TRBD1 (5 bases). CDR1 SGHKS and CDR2 YYEKEE come from the germline V gene (reference sequence). The CDR3 totals 17 residues. V was clipped by 2 bases and J by 0 bases, with 15 bases between them. CDR3 DNA sequence: TGTGCCAGCAGCTTCGGACACCTCGTCAGCTCCTACAATGAGCAGTTCTTC. Amino acids: CASSFGHLVSSYNEQFF.

The chain carries TRBV2 and TRBJ2-1; a weak D match, TRBD2 (5 bases). Trimming took 3 bases from V and 2 from J, leaving 20 bases between them. The CDR3 has 18 amino acids. Germline CDR1 is SNHLY and CDR2 is FYNNEI. The CDR3 sequence is CASSDLVRARGPYNEQFF. The CDR3 DNA reads TGTGCCAGCAGTGATTTAGTCAGAGCTAGAGGGCCCTACAATGAGCAGTTCTTC.

This clone was picked up a small number of times. The chain carries TRBV5-1 and TRBJ2-3; TRBD1 might be the D (5 bases). The germline gives CDR1 SGHRS, CDR2 YFSETQ. Trimming stripped 1 base from V and 0 bases from J, with 12 bases between. The CDR3 extends over 16 amino acids. This CDR3 reads CASSLQGFSSTDTQYF. DNA of the CDR3: TGCGCCAGCAGCTTGCAGGGATTCTCTAGCACAGATACGCAGTATTTT.

V gene TRBV2 combines with J gene TRBJ1-5, with D tentatively TRBD1 (5 bases). Germline CDR1 reads SNHLY; CDR2 reads FYNNEI. This CDR3 has 13 residues. The V end lost 3 bases, the J end lost 5 bases, and 8 bases lay between the germline ends. Here the CDR3 DNA reads TGTGCCAGCAGTGACTGGGGGGATCAGCCCCAGCATTTT. As protein: CASSDWGDQPQHF.

The V gene is TRBV2, the J gene TRBJ2-2, with TRBD2 matching over 11 bases. CDR1 is SNHLY, CDR2 FYNNEI, per germline. This CDR3 contains 16 residues. V shed 6 bases and J 7 bases; nucleotides not matched to a gene: 10. The CDR3 coding sequence is TGTGCCAGCAGCGCTCTAGCGGGGGGCCGGGGCGGGGAGCTGTTTTTT. Its protein is CASSALAGGRGGELFF.

The chain joins TRBV18 to TRBJ1-5; D call uncertain. Germline CDR1 is KGHSH and CDR2 is LQKENI. The CDR3 runs to 15 residues. V was clipped by 3 bases and J by 0 bases, with 9 bases between them. DNA for the CDR3: TGTGCCAGCTCACCCCAAGCTGATAGCAATCAGCCCCAGCATTTT. This codes for CASSPQADSNQPQHF.

The gene calls are TRBV30 and TRBJ1-3; TRBD1 agrees at 7 bases. The CDR3 is 14 residues long. Germline loops: CDR1 GTSNPN, CDR2 SVGIG (reference sequence). The junction had 11 bases not matched to a gene; V was cut back by 5 bases and J by 7 bases. CDR3 loop: CAWGKETGRNTIYF. DNA for the CDR3: TGTGCCTGGGGAAAAGAGACAGGGCGGAACACCATATATTTT.

The genes are TRBV10-3 and TRBJ1-2; D perhaps matches TRBD1 (5 bases). Germline V gene lookup returns CDR1 ENHRY and CDR2 SYGVKD. CDR3 length equals 15 residues. V was pared by 0 bases and J by 2 bases, with 10 bases between. Here the CDR3 reads CAISESQGGNYGYTF. CDR3 DNA: TGTGCCATCAGTGAGTCGCAGGGTGGGAACTATGGCTACACCTTC.

The chain joins TRBV5-4 to TRBJ2-3; 8 bases map to TRBD2. Losses at the gene ends were 2 bases for V and 5 bases for J; bases not matched to a gene: 10. The CDR3 has 16 amino acids. Germline CDR1 and CDR2: SGHNT and YYREEE (reference sequence). The CDR3 spells CASSFEVAGTGDTQYF. The CDR3 region has the DNA TGTGCCAGCAGCTTCGAAGTAGCGGGGACTGGAGATACGCAGTATTTT.

The chain employs TRBV19 and TRBJ1-2; perhaps TRBD1 as D (5 bases). Germline assignment: CDR1 LNHDA and CDR2 SQIVND (reference sequence). The length of the CDR3 is 14 residues. Deletions cut 3 bases from V and 4 bases from J, with 12 bases between. The CDR3 sequence is CASSIPPRGYGYTF. For the CDR3, the DNA is TGTGCCAGTAGTATTCCCCCAAGGGGCTATGGCTACACCTTC.

The chain's CDR3 is CASSQDPQRGLYNSPLHF. The CDR3 bases are TGCGCCAGCAGCCAAGACCCACAACGGGGGTTATATAATTCACCCCTCCACTTT. V usage is TRBV4-1 and J usage is TRBJ1-6; D is possibly TRBD1 (5 bases). The V end was cut by 0 bases, the J end by 4 bases, with 16 bases between. The CDR3 sequence is 18 residues long. The germline CDR1 and CDR2 sequences are MGHRA and YSYEKL.

The chain couples TRBV6-5 to TRBJ1-1; D might be TRBD1 (5 bases). Trimming pared 5 bases from V and 7 bases from J, leaving 17 bases between. The CDR3 length is 14 residues. Per the germline V gene, CDR1 is MNHEY and CDR2 is SVGAGI. In DNA form, the CDR3 reads TGTGCCAGCAGTCGCGTCCGGGGGTTGAATGAAGCTTTCTTT. It yields the protein CASSRVRGLNEAFF.

The chain combines TRBV5-1 with TRBJ1-5, with D possibly being TRBD1 (5 bases). V gave up 0 bases and J gave up 6 bases, with 7 bases separating them. The length of the CDR3 is 13 residues. CDR1 and CDR2 (germline): SGHRS, YFSETQ. The CDR3 DNA reads as TGCGCCAGCAGCTTGGGGGGCGCTCAGCCCCAGCATTTT. Its translation: CASSLGGAQPQHF.

The V call is TRBV4-2, the J call TRBJ1-1; D is ambiguous. The CDR3 spans 12 residues. Germline V lookup: CDR1 LGHNA, CDR2 YNFKEQ. Trimming pared 3 bases from V and 1 base from J, leaving 3 bases between. The CDR3 protein is CASSHGNTEAFF. The CDR3 region has the DNA TGTGCCAGCAGCCACGGGAACACTGAAGCTTTCTTT.

The chain carries TRBV11-2 and TRBJ1-1; 9 nucleotides agree with TRBD1. The V gene's germline CDR1 is SGHAT and CDR2 FQNNGV. V trimming: 5 bases; J trimming: 4 bases; junction bases outside the gene matches: 8. This CDR3 region has 15 residues. The CDR3 region is CASSPSTGGITEAFF. CDR3 nucleotide sequence: TGTGCCAGCAGCCCCTCGACAGGGGGGATCACTGAAGCTTTCTTT.

This clone was seen once. The chain couples TRBV28 to TRBJ2-5, with TRBD2 matching over 7 bases. The V gene end was trimmed by 3 bases and the J gene end by 1 base; junction bases not matched to a gene: 2. Germline V gene data show CDR1 as MDHEN and CDR2 as SYDVKM. The CDR3 is 14 amino acids. CDR3 in amino acids: CASSFTGGQETQYF. The DNA of the CDR3 is TGTGCCAGCAGTTTTACGGGGGGCCAAGAGACCCAGTACTTC.

The chain has TRBV13 and TRBJ2-1; TRBD2 is a possible D gene (7 bases). CDR3 length: 16 amino acids. Looked up from germline, CDR1 is PRHDT and CDR2 is FYEKMQ (reference sequence). The V end was cut by 0 bases, the J end by 2 bases, with 11 bases between. Here the CDR3 reads CASSLGGRGPYNEQFF. The CDR3 region has the DNA TGTGCCAGCAGCTTAGGAGGGCGGGGGCCCTACAATGAGCAGTTCTTC.

The V and J genes are TRBV4-1 and TRBJ2-7; the D gene is possibly TRBD1 (8 bases). This CDR3 contains 14 residues. CDR1 and CDR2 from the germline V gene are MGHRA and YSYEKL. V was clipped by 2 bases and J by 4 bases, with 12 bases between them. In DNA, the CDR3 is TGCGCCAGCAGCCAAACAGGGGGGGGATACGAGCAGTACTTC. Its protein product is CASSQTGGGYEQYF.